This T cell receptor beta chain was recorded in a study of blood T cell repertoires in COVID-19. Overall study context: COVID-19 samples collected from the United States, Italy and Spain covered acute and convalescent phases.

The CDR3 has 17 amino acids. Germline CDR1 is SGHTA and CDR2 is FQGTGA. V gave up 4 bases and J gave up 7 bases; unmatched junction bases: 8. Sequencing was performed with immunoSEQ multiplex PCR; in TCRdb, only in-frame clones are kept and a portion is missing. Here the sample spans 30,000 to 45,000 clones, roughly 90% being singletons. This sequence joins TRBV7-3 and TRBJ2-2; 14 bases map to TRBD2. Specimen: peripheral blood. The receptor's source is a man aged 70 or older with acute or convalescent COVID-19. This chain's CDR3 is CASSYGTSGRNGGELFF. DNA of the CDR3: TGTGCCAGCAGCTACGGGACTAGCGGGAGAAATGGCGGGGAGCTGTTTTTT.